This passage covers 21 T cell receptor beta chains from one sample sequenced in a study of blood T cell repertoires in COVID-19. The table came from immunoSEQ multiplex PCR; TCRdb's copy has only in-frame clones and leaves some out. Altogether approximately 230,000 clones are present, about nine tenths being singletons, with the ten largest covering less than 2%. Material for sequencing was PBMCs or T cells enriched from blood (not recorded which). These receptors all stem from a man aged 40-50 years who had recovered from COVID-19.

This chain connects TRBV15 to TRBJ1-5; D might be TRBD1 (6 bases). The CDR3 covers 18 residues. Germline-derived CDR1 and CDR2 are LNHNV and YYDKDF (reference sequence). Trimming stripped 1 base from V and 0 bases from J, with 16 bases between. CDR3 loop: CATSRGAGAEYSNQPQHF. In DNA, the CDR3 is TGTGCCACCAGCAGAGGTGCAGGGGCCGAATATAGCAATCAGCCCCAGCATTTT. Full variable domain (outside the CDR3, taken from reference TRBV15 and TRBJ1-5): DAMVIQNPRYQVTQFGKPVTLSCSQTLNHNVMYWYQQKSSQAPKLLFHYYDKDFNNEADTPDNFQSRRPNTSFCFLDIRSPGLGDTAMYLCATSRGAGAEYSNQPQHFGDGTRLSIL.

The chain joins TRBV7-9 to TRBJ2-1; 9 bases are shared with TRBD1. CDR1 is SEHNR, CDR2 FQNEAQ, per germline (reference sequence). V lost 5 bases and J lost 12; bases outside the gene matches: 5. CDR3 length equals 12 residues. CDR3 DNA: TGTGCCAGCAGCCTACAGGGGGCCAGGCAGTTCTTC. Its translation is CASSLQGARQFF.

This chain uses TRBV3-1 (or the pseudogene TRBV3-2) with TRBJ2-5, with a weak D call TRBD2 (6 bases). Germline loops: CDR1 LGHDT, CDR2 YNNKEL (reference sequence). CDR3 length: 16 amino acids. The V end lost 0 bases, the J end lost 5 bases, and 16 bases lay between the germline ends. CDR3 in amino acids: CASSQDKAGYGETQYF. CDR3 in DNA: TGTGCCAGCAGCCAAGATAAGGCGGGGTATGGGGAGACCCAGTACTTC.

The chain couples TRBV15 to TRBJ2-2; D possibly corresponds to TRBD2 (5 bases). With 1 base removed from V and 6 bases from J, the gap between germline ends came to 9 bases. This CDR3 has 14 amino acids. Germline values: CDR1 LNHNV, CDR2 YYDKDF (reference sequence). DNA for the CDR3: TGTGCCACCAGCAGAGGAAGGGAGTCCGGGGAGCTGTTTTTT. It is translated as CATSRGRESGELFF.

J is TRBJ1-4 and V is TRBV14; no clear D. Trimming took off 3 bases at V and 7 bases at J, with 3 bases between the two ends. This CDR3 has 11 amino acids. Germline V gene sequence: CDR1 SGHDN, CDR2 FVKESK. This chain's CDR3 is CASSHGEKLFF. The CDR3 DNA is TGTGCCAGCAGCCACGGTGAAAAACTGTTTTTT.

The V call is TRBV3-1 (or the pseudogene TRBV3-2), the J call TRBJ2-1; 9 positions agree with TRBD2. Trimming took 4 bases from V and 4 from J; bases not matched to a gene: 8. Germline assignment: CDR1 LGHDT and CDR2 YNNKEL (reference sequence). The CDR3 is made up of 16 amino acids. Here the CDR3 reads CASSPSGLAGYNEQFF. Here the CDR3 DNA reads TGTGCCAGCAGCCCGTCGGGGCTAGCGGGGTACAATGAGCAGTTCTTC.

A note on this clone: Being one base from a much bigger clone, this may be a read error. This sequence joins TRBV10-3 and TRBJ1-2, with D possibly matching TRBD1 (6 bases). V lost 3 bases to trimming and J lost 3 bases, with 8 bases between them. The CDR3 has 13 residues. Per the germline V gene, CDR1 is ENHRY and CDR2 is SYGVKD. This CDR3 is CAISETGYYGYTF. For the CDR3, the DNA is TGTGCCATCAGTGAAACAGGGTACTATGGCTACACCTTC.

J is TRBJ2-7 and V is TRBV7-2, with D possibly TRBD1 on 5 matching bases. The CDR3 has 13 residues. Looked up from germline, CDR1 is SGHTA and CDR2 is FQGNSA. The V end was cut by 2 bases, the J end by 2 bases, with 7 bases between. The CDR3: CASSLLGAYEQYF. CDR3 nucleotides: TGTGCCAGCAGCTTATTAGGGGCCTACGAGCAGTACTTC.

The genes are TRBV14 and TRBJ1-2; D remains ambiguous. CDR3 length: 14 residues. Germline CDR1 is SGHDN and CDR2 is FVKESK. Trimming pared 5 bases from V and 7 bases from J, leaving 17 bases between. The DNA of the CDR3 is TGTGCCAGCAGCAAGGTCCCTACAGAAATTGGCTACACCTTC. Translation gives CASSKVPTEIGYTF.

The chain is built from TRBV7-3 and TRBJ1-1, with TRBD1 as a possible D gene (5 bases). In germline, CDR1 is SGHTA, CDR2 FQGTGA. The CDR3 loop spans 16 amino acids. V gave up 3 bases and J gave up 4 bases, with 18 bases separating them. The CDR3 sequence is CASSLSGSAPGTEAFF. CDR3 coding DNA: TGTGCCAGCAGCTTGTCAGGGTCGGCCCCAGGCACTGAAGCTTTCTTT.

This chain connects TRBV10-3 to TRBJ1-1; 10 nucleotides agree with TRBD1. J lost 6 bases, V lost 3 bases, and 4 bases had no gene match. Per the germline V gene, CDR1 is ENHRY and CDR2 is SYGVKD. The CDR3 is 14 amino acids. The CDR3 DNA is TGTGCCATCAGTGACCGGGACAGGGGCGCTGAAGCTTTCTTT. Amino acid sequence: CAISDRDRGAEAFF.

The chain uses TRBV27 and TRBJ1-2, with a possible D match to TRBD1 (6 bases). Germline values: CDR1 MNHEY, CDR2 SMNVEV (reference sequence). The ends were cut back, 5 bases at V and 2 bases at J, with 15 bases in the middle. CDR3 size: 15 residues. The DNA of the CDR3 is TGTGCCAGCAGTCAAATACCAGGACAGAACTATGGCTACACCTTC. It translates to CASSQIPGQNYGYTF.

J is TRBJ2-3 and V is TRBV6-5, with D possibly matching TRBD2 (5 bases). CDR1 and CDR2 from the germline V gene are MNHEY and SVGAGI. CDR3 length: 15 amino acids. V lost 4 bases to trimming and J lost 0 bases, with 11 bases between them. The CDR3 reads CASSSVATSTDTQYF. In DNA, the CDR3 is TGTGCCAGCAGTTCCGTAGCGACTAGCACAGATACGCAGTATTTT.

The V gene is TRBV9, the J gene TRBJ2-1; 11 bases line up with TRBD2. The CDR3 spans 16 residues. Germline trimming cut 4 bases from V and 3 bases from J; bases unmatched to any gene: 6. Germline lookup yields CDR1 SGDLS and CDR2 YYNGEE. Written as DNA, the CDR3 is TGTGCCAGCAGCAAGGGACTAGCGGATTTCTACAATGAGCAGTTCTTC. It translates to CASSKGLADFYNEQFF.

The chain employs TRBV6-5 and TRBJ1-1; no definite D call. Germline loops: CDR1 MNHEY, CDR2 SVGAGI. The ends were cut back, 0 bases at V and 0 bases at J, with 8 bases in the middle. There are 15 residues in the CDR3. The CDR3: CASSYSGGLNTEAFF. The CDR3 region has the DNA TGTGCCAGCAGTTACTCAGGAGGGTTGAACACTGAAGCTTTCTTT.

A word on this clone: Other DNA sequences in this sample translate to the same CDR3. V gene TRBV5-4 combines with J gene TRBJ2-5; 7 bases match TRBD1. CDR1 is SGHNT, CDR2 YYREEE, per germline (reference sequence). The CDR3 has 13 amino acids. Trimming removed 0 bases from V and 4 bases from J; junction bases left unmatched: 0. In DNA, the CDR3 is TGTGCCAGCAGCTTGGCAGGGGGAGAGACCCAGTACTTC. The encoded protein is CASSLAGGETQYF.

This chain uses TRBV28 with TRBJ1-5, with 7 bases matching TRBD1. This CDR3 comprises 15 residues. V shed 6 bases, J shed 2 bases, and the junction held 7 bases outside the gene matches. Germline loops: CDR1 MDHEN, CDR2 SYDVKM. CDR3 sequence reads: CASSPRTGGNQPQHF. DNA of the CDR3: TGTGCCAGCAGCCCCCGGACAGGAGGCAATCAGCCCCAGCATTTT.

The rearrangement joins TRBV27 to TRBJ1-2; the D gene is possibly TRBD1 (5 bases). CDR3 size: 17 residues. Trimming shortened V by 0 bases and J by 2 bases, and 16 bases separated the two germline ends. CDR1 and CDR2 (germline): MNHEY, SMNVEV (reference sequence). The CDR3 bases are TGTGCCAGCAGTTTATCCCCACCGGGACTATTCAACTATGGCTACACCTTC. Its protein is CASSLSPPGLFNYGYTF.

The chain joins TRBV6-5 to TRBJ1-1; D remains ambiguous. Trimming took off 0 bases at V and 5 bases at J, with 10 bases between the two ends. CDR1 and CDR2 (germline): MNHEY, SVGAGI. CDR3 length equals 14 residues. This CDR3 reads CASSYSFPGTEAFF. The CDR3 DNA reads TGTGCCAGCAGTTACTCGTTCCCGGGAACTGAAGCTTTCTTT.

The chain carries TRBV28 and TRBJ1-2; the D gene is possibly TRBD1 (5 bases). Deletions cut 1 base from V and 8 bases from J, with 14 bases between. This CDR3 has 14 residues. The germline V gene encodes CDR1 MDHEN and CDR2 SYDVKM. CDR3 region: CASSLSTESRGYTF. The DNA of the CDR3 is TGTGCCAGCAGTTTATCGACAGAGAGTCGCGGCTACACCTTC.

The gene calls are TRBV28 and TRBJ2-7; 9 bases are a match to TRBD2. This CDR3 spans 13 amino acids. Germline assignment: CDR1 MDHEN and CDR2 SYDVKM. CDR3 protein: CTVAGGPSYEQYF. The CDR3 DNA is TGTACGGTTGCGGGAGGGCCGTCCTACGAGCAGTACTTC.